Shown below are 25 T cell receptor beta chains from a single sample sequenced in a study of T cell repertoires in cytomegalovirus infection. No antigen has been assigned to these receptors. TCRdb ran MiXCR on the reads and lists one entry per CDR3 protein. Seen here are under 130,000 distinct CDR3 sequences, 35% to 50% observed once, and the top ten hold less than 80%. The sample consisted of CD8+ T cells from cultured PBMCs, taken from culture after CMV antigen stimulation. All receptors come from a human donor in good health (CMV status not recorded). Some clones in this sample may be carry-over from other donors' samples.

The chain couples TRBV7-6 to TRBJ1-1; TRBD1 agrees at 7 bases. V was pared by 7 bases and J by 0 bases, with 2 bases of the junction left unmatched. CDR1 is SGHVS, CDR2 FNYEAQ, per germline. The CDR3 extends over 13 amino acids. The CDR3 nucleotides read TGTGCCAGCAAGACAGGGTTGAACACTGAAGCTTTCTTT. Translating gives CASKTGLNTEAFF.

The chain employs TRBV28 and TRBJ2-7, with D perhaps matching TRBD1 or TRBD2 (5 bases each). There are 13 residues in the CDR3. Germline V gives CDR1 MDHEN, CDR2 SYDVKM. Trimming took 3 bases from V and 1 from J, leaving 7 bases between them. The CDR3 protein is CASSFGASYEQYF. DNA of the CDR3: TGTGCCAGCAGTTTCGGGGCTTCCTACGAGCAGTACTTC.

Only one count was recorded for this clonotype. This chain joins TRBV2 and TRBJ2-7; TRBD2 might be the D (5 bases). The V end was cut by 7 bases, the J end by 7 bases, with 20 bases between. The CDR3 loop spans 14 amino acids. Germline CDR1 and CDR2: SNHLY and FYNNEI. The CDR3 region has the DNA TGTGCCAGCAATGGGAGAGGGTATTTGGGGGAGCAGTACTTC. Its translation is CASNGRGYLGEQYF.

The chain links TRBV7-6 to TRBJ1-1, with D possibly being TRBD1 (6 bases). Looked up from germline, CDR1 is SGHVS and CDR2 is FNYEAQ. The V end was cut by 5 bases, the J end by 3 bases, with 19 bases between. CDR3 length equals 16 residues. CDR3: CASSRRETGHHTEAFF. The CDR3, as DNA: TGTGCCAGCAGCCGAAGGGAAACGGGACACCACACTGAAGCTTTCTTT. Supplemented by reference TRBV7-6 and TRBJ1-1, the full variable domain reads GAGVSQSPRYKVTKRGQDVALRCDPISGHVSLYWYRQALGQGPEFLTYFNYEAQQDKSGLPNDRFSAERPEGSISTLTIQRTEQRDSAMYRCASSRRETGHHTEAFFGQGTRLTVV.

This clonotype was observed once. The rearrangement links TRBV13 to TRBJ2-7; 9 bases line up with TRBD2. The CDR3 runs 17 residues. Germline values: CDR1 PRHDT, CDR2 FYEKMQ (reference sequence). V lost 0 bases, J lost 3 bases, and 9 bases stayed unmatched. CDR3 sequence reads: CASSLGPPSGENYEQYF. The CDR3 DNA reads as TGTGCCAGCAGCTTAGGCCCTCCTAGCGGGGAGAACTACGAGCAGTACTTC.

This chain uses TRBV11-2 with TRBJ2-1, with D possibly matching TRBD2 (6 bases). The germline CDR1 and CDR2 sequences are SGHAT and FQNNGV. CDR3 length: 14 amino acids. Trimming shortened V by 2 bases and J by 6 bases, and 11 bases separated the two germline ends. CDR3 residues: CASSLSGTFNEQFF. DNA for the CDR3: TGTGCCAGCAGCTTATCTGGGACTTTCAATGAGCAGTTCTTC.

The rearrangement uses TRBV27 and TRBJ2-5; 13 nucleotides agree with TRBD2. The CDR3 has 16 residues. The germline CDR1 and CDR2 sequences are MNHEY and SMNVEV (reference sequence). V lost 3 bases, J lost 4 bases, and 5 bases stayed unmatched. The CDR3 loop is CASSLGTSGDLETQYF. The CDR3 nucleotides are TGTGCCAGCAGTTTGGGGACTAGCGGGGATCTAGAGACCCAGTACTTC.

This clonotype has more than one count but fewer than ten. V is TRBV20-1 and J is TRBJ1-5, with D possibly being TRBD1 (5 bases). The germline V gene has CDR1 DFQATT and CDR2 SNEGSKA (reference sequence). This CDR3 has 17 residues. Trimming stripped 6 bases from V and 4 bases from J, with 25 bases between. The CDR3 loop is CSAWGGSGEFGNQPQHF. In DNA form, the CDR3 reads TGCAGTGCCTGGGGGGGGAGCGGGGAGTTCGGTAATCAGCCCCAGCATTTT.

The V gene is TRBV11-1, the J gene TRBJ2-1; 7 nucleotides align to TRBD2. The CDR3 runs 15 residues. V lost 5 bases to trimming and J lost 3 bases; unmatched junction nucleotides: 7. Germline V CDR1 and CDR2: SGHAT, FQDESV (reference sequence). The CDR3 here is CASSPLAEGYNEQFF. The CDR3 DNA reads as TGTGCCAGCAGCCCCCTAGCGGAAGGCTACAATGAGCAGTTCTTC.

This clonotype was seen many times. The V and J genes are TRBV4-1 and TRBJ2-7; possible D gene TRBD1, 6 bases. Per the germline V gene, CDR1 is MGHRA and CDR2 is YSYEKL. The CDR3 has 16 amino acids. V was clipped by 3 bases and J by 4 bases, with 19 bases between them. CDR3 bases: TGCGCCAGCAGCCAGGAACCTCGGGACACAGGGTACGAGCAGTACTTC. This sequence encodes CASSQEPRDTGYEQYF.

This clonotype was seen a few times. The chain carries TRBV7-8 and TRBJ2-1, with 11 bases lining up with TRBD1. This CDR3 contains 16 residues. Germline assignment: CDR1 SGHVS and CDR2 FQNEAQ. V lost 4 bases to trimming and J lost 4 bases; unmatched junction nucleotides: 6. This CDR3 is CASSSRTGGVYNEQFF. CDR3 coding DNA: TGTGCCAGCAGCTCGAGGACAGGGGGCGTATACAATGAGCAGTTCTTC.

CDR3 in amino acids: CASSYSGTGAWHEQYF. The DNA for the CDR3 is TGTGCCAGCAGTTACTCCGGGACAGGAGCCTGGCACGAGCAGTACTTC. The rearrangement joins TRBV6-5 to TRBJ2-7, with TRBD1 matching over 8 bases. V shed 0 bases and J 5 bases; nucleotides not matched to a gene: 9. Per germline, CDR1 MNHEY and CDR2 SVGAGI. This CDR3 spans 16 amino acids.

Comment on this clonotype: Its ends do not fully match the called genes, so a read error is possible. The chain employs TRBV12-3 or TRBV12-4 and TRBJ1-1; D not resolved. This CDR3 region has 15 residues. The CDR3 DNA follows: TGTACCAGCAGTTTAGAGGCAGGTGTGAACACTGAAGCTTTGTTT. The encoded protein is CTSSLEAGVNTEALF.

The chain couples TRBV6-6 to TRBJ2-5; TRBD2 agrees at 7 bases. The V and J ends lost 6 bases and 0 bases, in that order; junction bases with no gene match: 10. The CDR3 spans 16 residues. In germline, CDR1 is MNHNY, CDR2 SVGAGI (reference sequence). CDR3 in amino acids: CASSPASGLDQETQYF. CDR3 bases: TGTGCCAGCAGCCCCGCCTCTGGACTAGACCAAGAGACCCAGTACTTC.

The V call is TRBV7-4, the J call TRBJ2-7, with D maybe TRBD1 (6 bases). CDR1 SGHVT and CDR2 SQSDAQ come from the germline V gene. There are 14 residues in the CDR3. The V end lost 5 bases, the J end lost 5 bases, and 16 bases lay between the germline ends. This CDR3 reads CASSHRDGVDEQYF. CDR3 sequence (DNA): TGTGCCAGCAGCCACAGGGACGGGGTAGACGAGCAGTACTTC. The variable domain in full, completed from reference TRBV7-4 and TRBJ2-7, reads GAGVSQSPRYKVAKRGRDVALRCDSISGHVTLYWYRQTLGQGSEVLTYSQSDAQRDKSGRPSGRFSAERPERSVSTLKIQRTEQGDSAVYLCASSHRDGVDEQYFGPGTRLTVT.

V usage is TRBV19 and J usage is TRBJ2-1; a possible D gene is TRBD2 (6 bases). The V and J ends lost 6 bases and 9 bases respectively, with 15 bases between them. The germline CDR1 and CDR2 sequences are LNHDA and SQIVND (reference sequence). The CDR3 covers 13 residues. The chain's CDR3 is CASSPSTGGEQFF. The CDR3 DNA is TGTGCCAGTAGCCCCTCTACCGGGGGTGAGCAGTTCTTC.

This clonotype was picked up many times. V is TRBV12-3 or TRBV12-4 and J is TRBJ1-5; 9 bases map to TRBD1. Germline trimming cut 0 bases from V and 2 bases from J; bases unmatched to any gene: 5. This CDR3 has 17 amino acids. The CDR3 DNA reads TGTGCCAGCAGTTTAGCGCAGGGACAGGGAGGCAATCAGCCCCAGCATTTT. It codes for CASSLAQGQGGNQPQHF.

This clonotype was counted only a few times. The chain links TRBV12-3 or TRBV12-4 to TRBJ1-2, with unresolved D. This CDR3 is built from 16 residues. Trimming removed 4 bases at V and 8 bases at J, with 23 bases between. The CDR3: CASSSRPPGSLLGYTF. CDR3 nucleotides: TGTGCCAGCAGTTCAAGACCTCCCGGGAGTCTGCTAGGCTACACCTTC.

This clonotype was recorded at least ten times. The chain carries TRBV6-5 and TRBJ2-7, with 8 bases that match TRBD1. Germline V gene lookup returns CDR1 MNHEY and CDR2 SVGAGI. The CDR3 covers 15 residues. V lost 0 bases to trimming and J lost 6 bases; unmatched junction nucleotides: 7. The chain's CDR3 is CASSYSRGQGFEQYF. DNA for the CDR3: TGTGCCAGCAGTTACTCGCGAGGACAGGGATTCGAGCAGTACTTC.

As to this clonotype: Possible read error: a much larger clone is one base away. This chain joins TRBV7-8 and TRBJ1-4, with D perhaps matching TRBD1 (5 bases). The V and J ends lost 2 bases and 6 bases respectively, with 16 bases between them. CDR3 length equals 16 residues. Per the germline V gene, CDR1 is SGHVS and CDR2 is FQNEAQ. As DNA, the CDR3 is TGTGCCAGCAGCTTAATTACAGGCCAGGTGGATGAAAAACTGTTTTTT. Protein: CASSLITGQVDEKLFF.

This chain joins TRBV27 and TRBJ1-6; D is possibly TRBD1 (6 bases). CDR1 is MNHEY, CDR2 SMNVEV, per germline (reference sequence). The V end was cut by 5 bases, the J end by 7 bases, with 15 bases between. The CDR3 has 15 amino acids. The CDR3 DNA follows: TGTGCCAGCAGTCCTGATGCAGGGGAGAATTCACCCCTCCACTTT. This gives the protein CASSPDAGENSPLHF.

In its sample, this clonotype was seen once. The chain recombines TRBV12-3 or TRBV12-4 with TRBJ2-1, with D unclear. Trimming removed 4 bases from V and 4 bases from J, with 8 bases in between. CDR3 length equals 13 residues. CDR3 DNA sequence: TGTGCCAGCAGTTCCGCTAGTTACAATGAGCAGTTCTTC. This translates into CASSSASYNEQFF.

The CDR3 sequence is CASSIDLGGAEAFF. As DNA, the CDR3 is TGTGCCAGTAGTATAGATCTCGGGGGAGCTGAAGCTTTCTTT. V is TRBV19 and J is TRBJ1-1; possibly TRBD1 for D (5 bases). The germline gives CDR1 LNHDA, CDR2 SQIVND (reference sequence). V gave up 0 bases and J gave up 6 bases, with 11 bases separating them. CDR3 size: 14 residues. The full variable domain, rest sourced from reference TRBV19 and TRBJ1-1, is DGGITQSPKYLFRKEGQNVTLSCEQNLNHDAMYWYRQDPGQGLRLIYYSQIVNDFQKGDIAEGYSVSREKKESFPLTVTSAQKNPTAFYLCASSIDLGGAEAFFGQGTRLTVV.

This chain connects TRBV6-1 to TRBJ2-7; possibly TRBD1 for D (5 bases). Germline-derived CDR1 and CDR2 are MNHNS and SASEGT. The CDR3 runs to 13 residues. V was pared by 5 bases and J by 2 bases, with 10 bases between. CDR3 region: CASSQTETYEQYF. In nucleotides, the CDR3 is TGTGCCAGCAGTCAGACAGAGACCTACGAGCAGTACTTC.

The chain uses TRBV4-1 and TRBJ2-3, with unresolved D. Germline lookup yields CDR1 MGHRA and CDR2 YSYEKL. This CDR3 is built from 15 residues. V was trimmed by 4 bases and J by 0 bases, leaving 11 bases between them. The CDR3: CASSPYSPSTDTQYF. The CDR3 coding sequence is TGCGCCAGCAGCCCCTATTCCCCTAGCACAGATACGCAGTATTTT.